One and the same sample provided the 8 T cell receptor beta chains below, sequenced in a study of OX40 agonist ivuxolimab in advanced cancers. Sequencing used immunoSEQ multiplex PCR; TCRdb keeps in-frame clones, though not all of them. The data contain roughly 70,000 clones, approximately 86% of them seen just once; the ten biggest clones take up 0.75%. Sample: CD4+ or CD8+ T cells sorted from blood, taken in a trial of the OX40 agonist ivuxolimab. These receptors were collected from an adult with an advanced solid tumor such as melanoma, head and neck, liver or kidney cancer.

This clone came up a few times. The chain links TRBV6-6 to TRBJ1-4; D not certain. Germline CDR1 and CDR2: MNHNY and SVGAGI (reference sequence). With 7 bases removed from V and 0 bases from J, the gap between germline ends came to 9 bases. The CDR3 is 14 amino acids. DNA for the CDR3: TGTGCCAGCACAGTGGTTGCAACTAATGAAAAACTGTTTTTT. Its translation: CASTVVATNEKLFF.

V usage is TRBV7-9 and J usage is TRBJ2-4, with 10 bases identical to TRBD1. After removal of 3 bases from V and 8 bases from J, the junction contained 10 bases not matched to a gene. The germline V gene has CDR1 SEHNR and CDR2 FQNEAQ (reference sequence). The CDR3 covers 16 residues. In DNA, the CDR3 is TGTGCCAGCAGCTTGGCACCGGGACAGGGGATGGACATTCAGTACTTC. Its protein product is CASSLAPGQGMDIQYF.

The rearrangement joins TRBV6-5 to TRBJ2-1; unclear D gene. V shed 0 bases and J shed 6 bases, with 12 bases lying between them. The CDR3 extends over 15 amino acids. CDR1 and CDR2 from the germline V gene are MNHEY and SVGAGI. The CDR3 is CASSYSVFGRNEQFF. The CDR3 region has the DNA TGTGCCAGCAGTTACTCCGTCTTTGGGCGCAATGAGCAGTTCTTC.

V usage is TRBV7-3 and J usage is TRBJ2-2, with no clear D. The germline V gene has CDR1 SGHTA and CDR2 FQGTGA. The CDR3 is 14 amino acids. Trimming removed 5 bases from V and 0 bases from J, with 7 bases in between. The CDR3 loop reads CASSLTTNTGELFF. In nucleotides, the CDR3 is TGTGCCAGCAGCCTGACAACGAACACCGGGGAGCTGTTTTTT.

The chain uses TRBV9 and TRBJ1-5; no reliable D call. This CDR3 region has 16 residues. Germline V gene lookup returns CDR1 SGDLS and CDR2 YYNGEE. Trimming removed 0 bases from V and 2 bases from J, with 12 bases in between. Here the CDR3 DNA reads TGTGCCAGCAGCGTAGCTGGGTCCGATGGCAATCAGCCCCAGCATTTT. This sequence encodes CASSVAGSDGNQPQHF.

The V and J genes are TRBV7-3 and TRBJ2-5; the D gene is possibly TRBD1 (5 bases). Looked up from germline, CDR1 is SGHTA and CDR2 is FQGTGA. Trimming stripped 0 bases from V and 5 bases from J, with 13 bases between. CDR3 size: 15 residues. CDR3 sequence: CASSLTSGIGETQYF. The CDR3 DNA reads as TGTGCCAGCAGCTTAACTTCAGGGATTGGGGAGACCCAGTACTTC.

The chain links TRBV15 to TRBJ2-2; 7 positions match TRBD2. The CDR3 runs 18 residues. V was pared by 2 bases and J by 0 bases, with 9 bases of the junction left unmatched. Germline V gene sequence: CDR1 LNHNV, CDR2 YYDKDF (reference sequence). CDR3 DNA: TGTGCCACCAGCAGATCCCGCCCAAGCGGGGCGAACACCGGGGAGCTGTTTTTT. Its translation is CATSRSRPSGANTGELFF.

The gene calls are TRBV11-2 and TRBJ2-7, with 7 bases lining up with TRBD1. Germline assignment: CDR1 SGHAT and CDR2 FQNNGV. The V and J ends lost 10 bases and 1 base, in that order; junction bases with no gene match: 7. The CDR3 is made up of 13 amino acids. The CDR3 protein is CATEEGASYEQYF. CDR3 in DNA: TGTGCCACCGAAGAGGGGGCATCCTACGAGCAGTACTTC.